The next 9 T cell receptor beta chains were all read from a single sample in a study of CD8+ T cells in alopecia areata. After isolation, RNA underwent reverse transcription to generate cDNA as the sequencing template. Sequencing used immunoSEQ multiplex PCR; TCRdb keeps in-frame clones, though not all of them. The table records 150,000 to 200,000 clones, about 54% of them present only once. Treatment: oral pan-JAK inhibitor, 5-10 mg twice daily. The sequencing here drew on CD4+ T cells sorted from blood, taken at approximately week 60, from a patient treated with tofacitinib. The source of these receptors is a human donor with alopecia areata.

The V call is TRBV19, the J call TRBJ1-2, with unresolved D. The CDR3 runs to 16 residues. Looked up from germline, CDR1 is LNHDA and CDR2 is SQIVND (reference sequence). Trimming left V 7 bases short and J 4 bases short, with 22 bases between. In DNA form, the CDR3 reads TGTGCCAGTACCTCCTCTGGGTTATTAATTGGCTATGGCTACACCTTC. Its protein product is CASTSSGLLIGYGYTF.

This chain connects TRBV30 to TRBJ2-6; D might be TRBD1 or TRBD2, each matching 5 bases. CDR3 length: 19 residues. V lost 3 bases and J 6 bases, leaving 27 bases between the germline ends. Germline V gives CDR1 GTSNPN, CDR2 SVGIG (reference sequence). This CDR3 reads CAWRDPDVYGDGMANVLTF. As DNA, the CDR3 is TGTGCCTGGAGGGACCCAGACGTTTATGGGGACGGGATGGCCAACGTCCTGACTTTC.

The chain has TRBV19 and TRBJ1-3; no firm D call. V was pared by 1 base and J by 0 bases, with 7 bases between. Looked up from germline, CDR1 is LNHDA and CDR2 is SQIVND (reference sequence). This CDR3 has 15 amino acids. The CDR3 is CASSIGTGSGNTIYF. The CDR3 DNA is TGTGCCAGTAGTATAGGGACGGGCTCTGGAAACACCATATATTTT.

This clone appeared a few times. The genes are TRBV30 and TRBJ1-2; D may be TRBD1 (5 bases). CDR1 and CDR2 (germline): GTSNPN, SVGIG (reference sequence). The V end lost 4 bases, the J end lost 7 bases, and 16 bases lay between the germline ends. The CDR3 extends over 13 amino acids. The chain's CDR3 is CAWNLGGVSGYTF. The CDR3 DNA reads as TGTGCCTGGAATCTGGGGGGAGTAAGTGGCTACACCTTC. Full variable domain (outside the CDR3, taken from reference TRBV30 and TRBJ1-2): SQTIHQWPATLVQPVGSPLSLECTVEGTSNPNLYWYRQAAGRGLQLLFYSVGIGQISSEVPQNLSASRPQDRQFILSSKKLLLSDSGFYLCAWNLGGVSGYTFGSGTRLTVV.

The rearrangement uses TRBV27 and TRBJ2-5; D possibly corresponds to TRBD2 (5 bases). The CDR3 contains 14 residues. CDR1 is MNHEY and CDR2 is SMNVEV in the germline V gene (reference sequence). Trimming left V 6 bases short and J 7 bases short, with 18 bases between. The CDR3 loop is CASRARVGLWTQYF. In DNA, the CDR3 is TGTGCCAGCAGAGCGCGGGTCGGACTGTGGACCCAGTACTTC.

V gene TRBV30 combines with J gene TRBJ2-5; D remains ambiguous. The germline V gene has CDR1 GTSNPN and CDR2 SVGIG (reference sequence). The CDR3 consists of 10 residues. Trimming removed 5 bases at V and 13 bases at J, with 14 bases between. CDR3 region: CAWRGTGLYF. DNA for the CDR3: TGTGCCTGGCGTGGCACCGGCTTGTACTTC.

This clone has at least ten counts. J is TRBJ2-3 and V is TRBV5-1; D unresolved. CDR1 and CDR2 from the germline V gene are SGHRS and YFSETQ. CDR3 length equals 13 residues. Trimming pared 5 bases from V and 2 bases from J, leaving 9 bases between. The CDR3 DNA follows: TGCGCCAGCAGGCCAGGAACCACAGATACGCAGTATTTT. Translating it yields CASRPGTTDTQYF. The full variable domain, rest sourced from reference TRBV5-1 and TRBJ2-3, is KAGVTQTPRYLIKTRGQQVTLSCSPISGHRSVSWYQQTPGQGLQFLFEYFSETQRNKGNFPGRFSGRQFSNSRSEMNVSTLELGDSALYLCASRPGTTDTQYFGPGTRLTVL.

This clone is labeled medium-sized (0.01 to 0.1%). In DNA, the CDR3 is TGCGCCAGCATAGCCGGGAGGGAAGATACGCAGTATTTT. Its translation is CASIAGREDTQYF. The chain carries TRBV23-1 and TRBJ2-3; 8 nucleotides match TRBD2. TRBV23-1 is an ORF, and what it does is uncertain. V lost 7 bases and J lost 5; bases outside the gene matches: 5. The CDR3 has 13 amino acids.

The chain joins TRBV7-2 to TRBJ2-5; the D gene is possibly TRBD2 (5 bases). CDR1 and CDR2 from the germline V gene are SGHTA and FQGNSA. V lost 2 bases and J lost 1, with 14 bases in between. The CDR3 spans 16 residues. CDR3 bases: TGTGCCAGCAGCTTATCCGGGAACAGAATCCAAGAGACCCAGTACTTC. This sequence encodes CASSLSGNRIQETQYF.